This T cell receptor beta chain derives from a study of T cell responses to AZD1222 COVID-19 vaccine. Whole-study results and caveats: Within unmutated variant regions lay the reported targets of nearly half of spike-specific TCRs.

Germline V gene sequence: CDR1 DFQATT, CDR2 SNEGSKA (reference sequence). The CDR3 extends over 13 amino acids. Germline trimming cut 3 bases from V and 8 bases from J; bases unmatched to any gene: 3. About this clone: Its antigen is unidentified.

Assay used: immunoSEQ multiplex PCR; TCRdb lists only in-frame clones, some missing. The sample has about 130,000 clones; around 86% are singletons. V and J are TRBV20-1 and TRBJ1-4; 10 nucleotides align to TRBD1. This specimen consisted of peripheral blood, obtained on day 0 of AZD1222 vaccination. The receptor was derived from an adult in good health. CDR3 protein: CSASGTGDEKLFF. The CDR3 DNA is TGCAGTGCTAGTGGGACAGGGGACGAAAAACTGTTTTTT.